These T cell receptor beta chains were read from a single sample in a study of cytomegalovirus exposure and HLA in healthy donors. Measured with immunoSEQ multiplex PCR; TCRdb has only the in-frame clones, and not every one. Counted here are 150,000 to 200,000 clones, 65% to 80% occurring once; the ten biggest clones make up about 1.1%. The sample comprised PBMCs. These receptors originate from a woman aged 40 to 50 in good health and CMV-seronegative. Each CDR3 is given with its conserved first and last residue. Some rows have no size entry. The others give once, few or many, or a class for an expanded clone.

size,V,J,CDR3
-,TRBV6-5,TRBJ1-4,CASSPGGQRYEKLFF
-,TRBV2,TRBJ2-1,CASKLAGARYNEQFF
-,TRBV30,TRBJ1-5,CAPLGQSNQPQHF
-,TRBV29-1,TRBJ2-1,CSVYEGPSYNEQFF
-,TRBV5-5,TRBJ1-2,CASSFAQGAGGYTF
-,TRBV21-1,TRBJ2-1,CASSKAKLRRDNEQFF
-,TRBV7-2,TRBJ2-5,CASSLSSGNQETQYF
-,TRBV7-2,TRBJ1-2,CASSLGVNRLGYGYTF
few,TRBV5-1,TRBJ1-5,CASSMGQGHGQPQHF
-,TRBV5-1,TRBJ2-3,CASSTRGGTDTQYF
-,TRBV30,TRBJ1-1,CAWVEISSWGRTTEAFF
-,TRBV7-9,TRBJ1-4,CASRSGTGGSNEKLFF
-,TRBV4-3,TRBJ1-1,CASSQDLLGNAGAFF
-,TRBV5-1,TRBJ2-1,CASSPDRGVNEQFF
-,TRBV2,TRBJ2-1,CASSVLARNEQFF
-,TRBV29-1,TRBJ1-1,CSVEGGGVAFF
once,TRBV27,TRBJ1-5,CASSRRDSNQPQHF
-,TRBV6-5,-,CASSYSSAGGWDEQYF
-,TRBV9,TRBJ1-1,CASSVAAGGNTEAFF
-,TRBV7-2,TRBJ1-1,CASQPGLSNTEAFF
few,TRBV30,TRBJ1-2,CAWSSGQGGGYTF
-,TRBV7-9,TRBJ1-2,CASSRGDRVNHGYTF
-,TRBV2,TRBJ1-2,CASRIIEGANYGYTF
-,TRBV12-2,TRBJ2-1,CASRLAHEDIGGQGSNEQFF
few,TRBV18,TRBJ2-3,CASSPSGHSTDTQYF
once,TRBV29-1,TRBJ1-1,CSVSSTLGAGTEAFF
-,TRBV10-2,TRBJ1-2,CASSESWGEGYTF
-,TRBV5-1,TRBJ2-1,CASSFRTGGYNEQFF
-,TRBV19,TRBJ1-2,CASSTRQGHPLGYTF
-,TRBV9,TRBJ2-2,CASSFGGAQNTGELFF
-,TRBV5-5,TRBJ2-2,CASSLGHVNTGELFF
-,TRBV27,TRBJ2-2,CASSTTGAGELFF
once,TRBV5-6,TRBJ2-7,CASSFSTASYEQYF
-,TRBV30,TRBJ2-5,CAWSVRAGLTETQYF
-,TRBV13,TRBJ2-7,CASSSKKQGQYF
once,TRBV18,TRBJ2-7,CASSLAIGQASYEQYF
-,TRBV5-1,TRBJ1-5,CASSPDRDQPQHF
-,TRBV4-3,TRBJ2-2,CASSQASGGRNTGELFF
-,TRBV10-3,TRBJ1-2,CAISGGTATLGYTF
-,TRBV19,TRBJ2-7,CASSYRAQGYEQYF
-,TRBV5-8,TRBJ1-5,CASSFRSNQPQHF
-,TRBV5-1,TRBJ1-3,CASSLGAGNTIYF
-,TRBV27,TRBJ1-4,CASSPRALEKLFF
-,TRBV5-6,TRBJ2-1,CASSPAVGTEIFNNEQFF
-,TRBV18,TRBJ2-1,CASSPPGVPGNEQFF
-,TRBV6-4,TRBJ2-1,CASSDSSLAGNEQFF
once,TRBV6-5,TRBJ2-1,CASSTGQTNEQFF
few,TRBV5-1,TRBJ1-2,CASSDDGQGLYGYTF